These T cell receptor beta chains were read from a single sample in a study of blood T cell repertoires in COVID-19. Profiling relied on immunoSEQ multiplex PCR, and the TCRdb table lists in-frame clones only, not all of them. The table includes under 300,000 clones, approximately 88% detected once. Sequences were obtained from peripheral blood. Receptor source: a human donor with COVID-19, enrolled during active disease. The donor label of this sample is uncertain. CDR3s include the opening cysteine and the closing phenylalanine or tryptophan. A D gene is named only where the DNA matches it firmly. Where a row states a size, it is once, few, many or the class of an expanded clone; other rows omit it.

V gene: TRBV5-1; clone size: few; J gene: TRBJ2-1; D gene: NA; CDR3 length: 15; CDR3 DNA: TGCGCCAGCAGCTTCGGCGGGGTCTCCTACAATGAGCAGTTCTTC; CDR3 protein: CASSFGGVSYNEQFF
V gene: TRBV2; clone size: few; J gene: TRBJ2-1; D gene: NA; CDR3 length: 13; CDR3 DNA: TGTGCCAGCAGTGAAGTACCCGGGAATGAGCAGTTCTTC; CDR3 protein: CASSEVPGNEQFF
V gene: TRBV27; clone size: NA; J gene: TRBJ1-5; D gene: TRBD1; CDR3 length: 14; CDR3 DNA: TGTGCCAGCAAATCTCAGGGGGGCAATCAGCCCCAGCATTTT; CDR3 protein: CASKSQGGNQPQHF
V gene: TRBV15; clone size: NA; J gene: TRBJ1-3; D gene: NA; CDR3 length: 17; CDR3 DNA: TGTGCCACCAGCAGAGATCCCCGGGAACGCTCTGGAAACACCATATATTTT; CDR3 protein: CATSRDPRERSGNTIYF
V gene: TRBV7-2; clone size: NA; J gene: TRBJ1-2; D gene: TRBD1; CDR3 length: 15; CDR3 DNA: TGTGCCAGCAGCCTCCGCGAAGGGGGCAGCTATGGCTACACCTTC; CDR3 protein: CASSLREGGSYGYTF
V gene: TRBV9; clone size: NA; J gene: TRBJ2-1; D gene: TRBD2; CDR3 length: 15; CDR3 DNA: TGTGCCAGCAGCGTAGACTCTAGCGGATACAATGAGCAGTTCTTC; CDR3 protein: CASSVDSSGYNEQFF
V gene: TRBV19; clone size: NA; J gene: TRBJ2-7; D gene: NA; CDR3 length: 16; CDR3 DNA: TGTGCCAGTAGCCCTTCAGGGGCAGGGGATTCCTACGAGCAGTACTTC; CDR3 protein: CASSPSGAGDSYEQYF
V gene: TRBV4-1; clone size: few; J gene: TRBJ2-3; D gene: TRBD2; CDR3 length: 17; CDR3 DNA: TGCGCCAGCAGCCTTGGCGTGACCGGGAGGCTCACAGATACGCAGTATTTT; CDR3 protein: CASSLGVTGRLTDTQYF
V gene: TRBV7-3; clone size: NA; J gene: TRBJ2-3; D gene: NA; CDR3 length: 11; CDR3 DNA: TGTGCCAGCAGCCTACCAGATACGCAGTATTTT; CDR3 protein: CASSLPDTQYF
V gene: TRBV2; clone size: NA; J gene: TRBJ2-2; D gene: TRBD2; CDR3 length: 14; CDR3 DNA: TGTGCCAGCCAGCGGGAGATAGCGACCGGGGAGCTGTTTTTT; CDR3 protein: CASQREIATGELFF
V gene: TRBV7-3; clone size: NA; J gene: TRBJ2-1; D gene: NA; CDR3 length: 15; CDR3 DNA: TGTGCCAGCAGCCCCTGGGTCCGCACTAGGAATGAGCAGTTCTTC; CDR3 protein: CASSPWVRTRNEQFF
V gene: TRBV11-3; clone size: NA; J gene: TRBJ2-1; D gene: NA; CDR3 length: 16; CDR3 DNA: TGTGCCAGCAGCCGGGGGACGGCTAGCTCCTACAATGAGCAGTTCTTC; CDR3 protein: CASSRGTASSYNEQFF
V gene: TRBV2; clone size: few; J gene: TRBJ2-1; D gene: NA; CDR3 length: 15; CDR3 DNA: TGTGCCAGCAGGACAGGCCCAAGCTCCTACAATGAGCAGTTCTTC; CDR3 protein: CASRTGPSSYNEQFF
V gene: TRBV7-3; clone size: once; J gene: TRBJ2-5; D gene: NA; CDR3 length: 15; CDR3 DNA: TGTGCCAGCAGCTTAGACAGGACACCGGGGGAGACCCAGTACTTC; CDR3 protein: CASSLDRTPGETQYF
V gene: TRBV7-2; clone size: once; J gene: TRBJ1-1; D gene: NA; CDR3 length: 13; CDR3 DNA: TGTGCCAGCAGCTCCCTAAGGAGTACTGAAGCTTTCTTT; CDR3 protein: CASSSLRSTEAFF
V gene: TRBV19; clone size: NA; J gene: TRBJ1-5; D gene: TRBD1; CDR3 length: 17; CDR3 DNA: TGTGCCAGTAGTAAAGAGCGACCAGGGACAGGGGAACAGCCCCAGCATTTT; CDR3 protein: CASSKERPGTGEQPQHF
V gene: TRBV6-1; clone size: few; J gene: TRBJ1-1; D gene: TRBD1; CDR3 length: 13; CDR3 DNA: TGTGCCAGCAGTGAAGGACAGGGGAGAAAAGCTTTCTTT; CDR3 protein: CASSEGQGRKAFF
V gene: TRBV18; clone size: NA; J gene: TRBJ1-1; D gene: TRBD1; CDR3 length: 12; CDR3 DNA: TGTGCCAGCTCACCGGGGACAGCTGAAGCTTTCTTT; CDR3 protein: CASSPGTAEAFF
V gene: TRBV29-1; clone size: NA; J gene: TRBJ1-1; D gene: NA; CDR3 length: 13; CDR3 DNA: TGCAGCGTTGTAGCCCTGGAGGGCACTGAAGCTTTCTTT; CDR3 protein: CSVVALEGTEAFF
V gene: TRBV1; clone size: NA; J gene: TRBJ2-7; D gene: NA; CDR3 length: 14; CDR3 DNA: TGCACCAGCAGCCACCGGGACAGCTCCTACGAGCAGTACTTC; CDR3 protein: CTSSHRDSSYEQYF
V gene: TRBV19; clone size: NA; J gene: TRBJ2-1; D gene: NA; CDR3 length: 14; CDR3 DNA: TGTGCCAGTAGTATAGCGTTCCCAGCGGACGAGCAGTTCTTC; CDR3 protein: CASSIAFPADEQFF
V gene: TRBV6-4; clone size: NA; J gene: TRBJ2-1; D gene: NA; CDR3 length: 15; CDR3 DNA: TGTGCCAGCAGTGACCAGGGGAGCTCCTACAATGAGCAGTTCTTC; CDR3 protein: CASSDQGSSYNEQFF
V gene: TRBV10-3; clone size: NA; J gene: TRBJ2-3; D gene: NA; CDR3 length: 15; CDR3 DNA: TGTGCCATCAGTGGGGGGGGCACTAGCACAGATACGCAGTATTTT; CDR3 protein: CAISGGGTSTDTQYF
V gene: TRBV14; clone size: NA; J gene: TRBJ2-2; D gene: NA; CDR3 length: 13; CDR3 DNA: TGTGCCAGCAGCCAGTCGAGGACCGGGGAGCTGTTTTTT; CDR3 protein: CASSQSRTGELFF
V gene: TRBV5-4; clone size: NA; J gene: TRBJ2-3; D gene: NA; CDR3 length: 15; CDR3 DNA: TGTGCCAGCAGCTTGGCCAAAGCCAGCACAGATACGCAGTATTTT; CDR3 protein: CASSLAKASTDTQYF
V gene: TRBV2; clone size: NA; J gene: TRBJ2-7; D gene: NA; CDR3 length: 21; CDR3 DNA: TGTGCCAGCAAGCCGGGACAGGGGACTAGCGGAGCCACGGGAGGGCCCTACGAGCAGTACTTC; CDR3 protein: CASKPGQGTSGATGGPYEQYF
V gene: TRBV7-9; clone size: NA; J gene: TRBJ2-1; D gene: TRBD2; CDR3 length: 16; CDR3 DNA: TGTGCCAGCAGCTCCCCGGGACTAGCGGGCTACAATGAGCAGTTCTTC; CDR3 protein: CASSSPGLAGYNEQFF
V gene: TRBV28; clone size: NA; J gene: TRBJ2-3; D gene: TRBD1; CDR3 length: 16; CDR3 DNA: TGTGCCAGCAGTCCCACAGGGGCGAGGTACACAGATACGCAGTATTTT; CDR3 protein: CASSPTGARYTDTQYF
V gene: TRBV12-3/TRBV12-4; clone size: NA; J gene: TRBJ2-5; D gene: TRBD2; CDR3 length: 13; CDR3 DNA: TGTGCCAGCAGTTTTGGCGGGAGGGAGACCCAGTACTTC; CDR3 protein: CASSFGGRETQYF
V gene: TRBV20-1; clone size: few; J gene: TRBJ2-3; D gene: NA; CDR3 length: 14; CDR3 DNA: TGCAGTGCTAGTTGGGCCTCTAGCACAGATACGCAGTATTTT; CDR3 protein: CSASWASSTDTQYF
V gene: TRBV6-2/TRBV6-3; clone size: NA; J gene: TRBJ1-1; D gene: TRBD1; CDR3 length: 14; CDR3 DNA: TGTGCCAGCAGTAGGGACAGGAGGAACACTGAAGCTTTCTTT; CDR3 protein: CASSRDRRNTEAFF
V gene: TRBV30; clone size: NA; J gene: TRBJ1-2; D gene: TRBD1; CDR3 length: 15; CDR3 DNA: TGTGCCTGGAGTCCCACCGGGACAGAAAACTATGGCTACACCTTC; CDR3 protein: CAWSPTGTENYGYTF
V gene: TRBV19; clone size: NA; J gene: TRBJ2-7; D gene: TRBD1; CDR3 length: 14; CDR3 DNA: TGTGCCAGTAAAGTGGGGACAGGTATCTACGAGCAGTACTTC; CDR3 protein: CASKVGTGIYEQYF
V gene: TRBV6-5; clone size: NA; J gene: TRBJ2-5; D gene: NA; CDR3 length: 11; CDR3 DNA: TGTGCCAGCAGCGTAAAAGAGACCCAGTACTTC; CDR3 protein: CASSVKETQYF
V gene: TRBV5-1; clone size: NA; J gene: TRBJ2-2; D gene: TRBD1; CDR3 length: 19; CDR3 DNA: TGCGCCAGCGCCCCCCGGGACAGGGGGGGACAACTCGGCGCCGGGGAGCTGTTTTTT; CDR3 protein: CASAPRDRGGQLGAGELFF
V gene: TRBV2; clone size: NA; J gene: TRBJ2-7; D gene: NA; CDR3 length: 12; CDR3 DNA: TGTGCCAGCAGTGGGGGTTCAGGGGAGCAGTACTTC; CDR3 protein: CASSGGSGEQYF
V gene: TRBV6-6; clone size: NA; J gene: TRBJ1-4; D gene: TRBD1; CDR3 length: 16; CDR3 DNA: TGTGCCAGCAGCCCCCCCCCAGGGGGAGGTAATGAAAAACTGTTTTTT; CDR3 protein: CASSPPPGGGNEKLFF
V gene: TRBV12-5; clone size: once; J gene: TRBJ1-1; D gene: NA; CDR3 length: 16; CDR3 DNA: TGTGCTAGTGGTTTGGTACGGGAGACAGCGTATACTGAAGCTTTCTTT; CDR3 protein: CASGLVRETAYTEAFF
V gene: TRBV18; clone size: many; J gene: TRBJ1-5; D gene: TRBD1; CDR3 length: 16; CDR3 DNA: TGTGCCAGCTCACCGGGGGACAGGGGCATTAATCAGCCCCAGCATTTT; CDR3 protein: CASSPGDRGINQPQHF
V gene: TRBV6-6; clone size: NA; J gene: TRBJ2-3; D gene: TRBD1; CDR3 length: 15; CDR3 DNA: TGTGCCAGCAGTTACCGACAGGGTCACACAGATACGCAGTATTTT; CDR3 protein: CASSYRQGHTDTQYF
V gene: TRBV30; clone size: NA; J gene: TRBJ1-1; D gene: TRBD1; CDR3 length: 15; CDR3 DNA: TGTGCCTGGAGAGGGGACAGGGGAATGAACACTGAAGCTTTCTTT; CDR3 protein: CAWRGDRGMNTEAFF
V gene: TRBV6-5; clone size: NA; J gene: TRBJ1-3; D gene: NA; CDR3 length: 13; CDR3 DNA: TGTGCCAGCGGCCCCTGGTCGGGAAACACCATATATTTT; CDR3 protein: CASGPWSGNTIYF
V gene: TRBV6-1; clone size: NA; J gene: TRBJ2-1; D gene: TRBD2; CDR3 length: 14; CDR3 DNA: TGTGCCAGCAGTGAAGGTGGGACTAGAAATGAGCAGTTCTTC; CDR3 protein: CASSEGGTRNEQFF
V gene: TRBV19; clone size: once; J gene: TRBJ2-3; D gene: TRBD2; CDR3 length: 18; CDR3 DNA: TGTGCCAGTAGTCCCTTGATGACTAGCGGGAGGGCCCCAGATACGCAGTATTTT; CDR3 protein: CASSPLMTSGRAPDTQYF
V gene: TRBV19; clone size: NA; J gene: TRBJ2-7; D gene: TRBD1; CDR3 length: 14; CDR3 DNA: TGTGCCAGTAGTAGCAGGACAGGGAGCTACGAGCAGTACTTC; CDR3 protein: CASSSRTGSYEQYF
V gene: TRBV6-5; clone size: NA; J gene: TRBJ2-5; D gene: TRBD2; CDR3 length: 15; CDR3 DNA: TGTGCCAGCAGTCGGCTAGCGGGAGGTGTAGAGACCCAGTACTTC; CDR3 protein: CASSRLAGGVETQYF
V gene: TRBV30; clone size: few; J gene: TRBJ2-7; D gene: TRBD1; CDR3 length: 13; CDR3 DNA: TGTGCCTGGATGGGGGACAGGGTCTACGAGCAGTACTTC; CDR3 protein: CAWMGDRVYEQYF
V gene: TRBV3-1/TRBV3-2; clone size: NA; J gene: TRBJ2-1; D gene: TRBD2; CDR3 length: 19; CDR3 DNA: TGTGCCAGCAGCCAATGGGGACTAGCGGGAAAGAGCTCCTACAATGAGCAGTTCTTC; CDR3 protein: CASSQWGLAGKSSYNEQFF
V gene: TRBV19; clone size: NA; J gene: TRBJ1-2; D gene: NA; CDR3 length: 14; CDR3 DNA: TGTGCCAGTAGTGCCCCTCGGGTGCAAGATGGCTACACCTTC; CDR3 protein: CASSAPRVQDGYTF
V gene: TRBV9; clone size: NA; J gene: TRBJ1-2; D gene: TRBD1; CDR3 length: 16; CDR3 DNA: TGTGCCAGCAGCCCGAGACAGGGACAGACTAACTATGGCTACACCTTC; CDR3 protein: CASSPRQGQTNYGYTF
V gene: TRBV4-2; clone size: NA; J gene: TRBJ1-6; D gene: NA; CDR3 length: 15; CDR3 DNA: TGTGCCAGCAGCCAAGAAACAGCTTATAATTCACCCCTCCACTTT; CDR3 protein: CASSQETAYNSPLHF
V gene: TRBV14; clone size: NA; J gene: TRBJ2-3; D gene: TRBD2; CDR3 length: 19; CDR3 DNA: TGTGCCAGCAGCCAAGGGGGGCCTAGCGGGCCCCTCGGGGGAGATACGCAGTATTTT; CDR3 protein: CASSQGGPSGPLGGDTQYF
V gene: TRBV7-3; clone size: NA; J gene: TRBJ2-1; D gene: TRBD1; CDR3 length: 15; CDR3 DNA: TGTGCCAGCAGCTTAATTCCCGGACAGGGGTACGAGCAGTTCTTC; CDR3 protein: CASSLIPGQGYEQFF
V gene: TRBV19; clone size: NA; J gene: TRBJ2-1; D gene: NA; CDR3 length: 14; CDR3 DNA: TGTGCCAGTAGTACCCCCGGGGTAACACATGAGCAGTTCTTC; CDR3 protein: CASSTPGVTHEQFF